Detailed here is one TCR beta chain. To make TCR beta libraries, researchers used iRepertoire HTBI primers and Arm-PCR of CDR3 regions. Original handling: Looking across samples, the authors found under 75 TRBV and 14 TRBJ segments. TCRdb independently ran MiXCR on the multiplex PCR reads; one entry per CDR3 protein. TCRdb, rather than the study authors, made the V and J calls. The table lists 320,000 or so distinct CDR3 sequences, over 15% of them singletons, with about two fifths in the top ten. Germline V gives CDR1 MDHEN, CDR2 SYDVKM. The CDR3 consists of 15 residues. V lost 2 bases, J lost 2 bases, and 1 base stayed unmatched. Regarding time point: newly diagnosed GD, antithyroid drugs for less than 3 months. PBMC RNA served as the TCR library source. Clinicians diagnosed Graves' disease using American Thyroid Association guidelines. This sample is drawn from a study of regulatory T cells in long-lasting Graves disease.

The clonotype was recovered from a female donor with Graves disease. The specimen was peripheral blood mononuclear cells (PBMCs), collected at new diagnosis, from a patient treated with antithyroid drugs. The genes are TRBV28 and TRBJ2-1, with 9 bases lining up with TRBD1. The CDR3 sequence: CASSLRTGAYNEQFF. The CDR3 DNA reads as TGTGCCAGCAGTTTAAGGACAGGGGCCTACAATGAGCAGTTCTTC.